The present TCR beta chain was sequenced within a study of blood T cell repertoires in COVID-19. Looking at the study overall: PBMCs, B-cell-depleted T cells, or T cells provided the cDNA or gDNA that made up the material.

J gave up 7 bases and V 5 bases, and 8 bases lay outside the gene matches. This CDR3 is built from 15 residues. Germline V gene lookup returns CDR1 SGHRS and CDR2 YFSETQ. In the source study's methods: Estimation of nucleated cell counts relied on the amplification of reference gene primers. Sequencing was performed with immunoSEQ multiplex PCR; in TCRdb, only in-frame clones are kept and a portion is missing. V and J calls and clone size are copied from that table; D and trimming were computed from the DNA. In the table there are under 350,000 clones, over 80% of which are singletons. This chain connects TRBV5-1 to TRBJ2-2, with 10 nucleotides matching TRBD2. Sequenced input: peripheral blood. The receptor comes from a man in his sixties who had recovered from COVID-19. The CDR3 nucleotides read TGCGCCAGCAGTTTTAGCGGGGGGCTCGGCGGGGAGCTGTTTTTT. Its translation is CASSFSGGLGGELFF.